This TCR beta chain was sequenced for a study of T cell responses to AZD1222 COVID-19 vaccine. In the study overall: Samples with a second dose at about 4 or about 12 weeks were pooled together.

Only in-frame clones appear in the TCRdb table, and some are missing; sequencing was by immunoSEQ multiplex PCR. The data hold 180,000 or so clones, with approximately 86% observed a single time. Study-level points and caveats: Spike was spanned by vaccine-associated CD4 TCRs, which were dominant at 160-218 and 743-854.

This clone was recorded once. Its antigen is unidentified. The sequence was obtained from an adult in good health. The specimen comprised peripheral blood, sampled on day 0 of AZD1222 vaccination.

The CDR3 spells CASSEMTGTSGYNEQFF. CDR3 DNA sequence: TGTGCCAGCAGCGAAATGACCGGGACTAGCGGTTACAATGAGCAGTTCTTC. The J gene is TRBJ2-1, the V gene TRBV7-8; TRBD2 matches at 11 bases. Germline CDR1 is SGHVS and CDR2 is FQNEAQ. The CDR3 spans 17 residues. With 5 bases clipped from V and 4 bases from J, the junction kept 10 bases outside the gene matches.